This TCR beta chain was retrieved from a study of cytotoxic CD8 clonotypes in ibrutinib-treated CLL. Study observations and caveats: Samples from sustained-remission and progressing patients were taken at different times.

Clones were sequenced by immunoSEQ multiplex PCR, and TCRdb holds only the in-frame ones, with some missing. The sample shows over 100,000 clones, roughly 85% of them seen only once. This CDR3 is 14 amino acids long. V was shortened by 8 bases and J by 7 bases, with 19 bases between the two germline ends. CDR1 and CDR2 from the germline V gene are MNHEY and SMNVEV (reference sequence). About this clone: Antigen: not known.

Sequencing used PBMCs, obtained after 24 months of ibrutinib treatment. The receptor was isolated from a human donor with chronic lymphocytic leukemia. This chain links TRBV27 with TRBJ2-3, with D perhaps matching TRBD1 or TRBD2 (5 bases each). The CDR3 DNA reads as TGTGCCAGCGCCGGGACCGCTCAATCCCATACGCAGTATTTT. This gives the protein CASAGTAQSHTQYF.